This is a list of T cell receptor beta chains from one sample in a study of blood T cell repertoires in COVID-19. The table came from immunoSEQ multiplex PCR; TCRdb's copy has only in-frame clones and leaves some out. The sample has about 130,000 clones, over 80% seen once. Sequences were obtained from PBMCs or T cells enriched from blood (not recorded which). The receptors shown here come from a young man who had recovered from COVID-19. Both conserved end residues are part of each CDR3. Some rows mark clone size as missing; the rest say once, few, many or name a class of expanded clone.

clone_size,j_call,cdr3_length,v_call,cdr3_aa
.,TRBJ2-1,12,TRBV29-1,CSAEAVYNEQFF
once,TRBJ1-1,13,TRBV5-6,CASRGTVNTEAFF
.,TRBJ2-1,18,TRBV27,CASSLSASGRASYNEQFF
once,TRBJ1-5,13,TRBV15,CATSPGANQPQHF
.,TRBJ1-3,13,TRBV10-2,CASSEAAGNTIYF
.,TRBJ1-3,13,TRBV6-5,CASLQGKGNTIYF
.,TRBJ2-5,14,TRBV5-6,CASARGAGGETQYF
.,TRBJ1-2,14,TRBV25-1,CASSEYRGYDGYTF
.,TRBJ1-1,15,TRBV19,CASSRGETMNTEAFF
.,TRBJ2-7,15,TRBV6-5,CASSYPPTGEGEQYF
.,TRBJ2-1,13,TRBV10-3,CAISELVYNEQFF
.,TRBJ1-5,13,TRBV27,CASSFQINQPQHF
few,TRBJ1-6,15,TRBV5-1,CASTVDRTTGSPLHF
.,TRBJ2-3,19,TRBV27,CASSLGPFSGRANTDTQYF
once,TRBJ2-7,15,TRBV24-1,CATSDQGQPVYEQYF
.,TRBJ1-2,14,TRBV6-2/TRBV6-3,CASSPILGGYGYTF
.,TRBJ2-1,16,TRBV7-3,CASSLWAEGVNNEQFF
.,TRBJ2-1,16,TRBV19,CASSIVGGLSYNEQFF
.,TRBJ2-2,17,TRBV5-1,CASSSVHTGGGTGELFF
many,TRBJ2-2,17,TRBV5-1,CASSLGTGGAFTGELFF
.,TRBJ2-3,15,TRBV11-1,CASSLGQGMEDTQYF
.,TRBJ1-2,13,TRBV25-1,CASSDPGRTGYTF
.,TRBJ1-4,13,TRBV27,CASSAGQNEKLFF
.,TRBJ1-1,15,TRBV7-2,CASSLAGGMNTEAFF
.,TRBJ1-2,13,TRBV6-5,CASSYSSGVGYTF
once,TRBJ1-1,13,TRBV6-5,CASSYPGTGEAFF
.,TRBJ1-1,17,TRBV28,CASSYPPQDRANTEAFF
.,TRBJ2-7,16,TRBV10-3,CAISDPGLAVPYEQYF